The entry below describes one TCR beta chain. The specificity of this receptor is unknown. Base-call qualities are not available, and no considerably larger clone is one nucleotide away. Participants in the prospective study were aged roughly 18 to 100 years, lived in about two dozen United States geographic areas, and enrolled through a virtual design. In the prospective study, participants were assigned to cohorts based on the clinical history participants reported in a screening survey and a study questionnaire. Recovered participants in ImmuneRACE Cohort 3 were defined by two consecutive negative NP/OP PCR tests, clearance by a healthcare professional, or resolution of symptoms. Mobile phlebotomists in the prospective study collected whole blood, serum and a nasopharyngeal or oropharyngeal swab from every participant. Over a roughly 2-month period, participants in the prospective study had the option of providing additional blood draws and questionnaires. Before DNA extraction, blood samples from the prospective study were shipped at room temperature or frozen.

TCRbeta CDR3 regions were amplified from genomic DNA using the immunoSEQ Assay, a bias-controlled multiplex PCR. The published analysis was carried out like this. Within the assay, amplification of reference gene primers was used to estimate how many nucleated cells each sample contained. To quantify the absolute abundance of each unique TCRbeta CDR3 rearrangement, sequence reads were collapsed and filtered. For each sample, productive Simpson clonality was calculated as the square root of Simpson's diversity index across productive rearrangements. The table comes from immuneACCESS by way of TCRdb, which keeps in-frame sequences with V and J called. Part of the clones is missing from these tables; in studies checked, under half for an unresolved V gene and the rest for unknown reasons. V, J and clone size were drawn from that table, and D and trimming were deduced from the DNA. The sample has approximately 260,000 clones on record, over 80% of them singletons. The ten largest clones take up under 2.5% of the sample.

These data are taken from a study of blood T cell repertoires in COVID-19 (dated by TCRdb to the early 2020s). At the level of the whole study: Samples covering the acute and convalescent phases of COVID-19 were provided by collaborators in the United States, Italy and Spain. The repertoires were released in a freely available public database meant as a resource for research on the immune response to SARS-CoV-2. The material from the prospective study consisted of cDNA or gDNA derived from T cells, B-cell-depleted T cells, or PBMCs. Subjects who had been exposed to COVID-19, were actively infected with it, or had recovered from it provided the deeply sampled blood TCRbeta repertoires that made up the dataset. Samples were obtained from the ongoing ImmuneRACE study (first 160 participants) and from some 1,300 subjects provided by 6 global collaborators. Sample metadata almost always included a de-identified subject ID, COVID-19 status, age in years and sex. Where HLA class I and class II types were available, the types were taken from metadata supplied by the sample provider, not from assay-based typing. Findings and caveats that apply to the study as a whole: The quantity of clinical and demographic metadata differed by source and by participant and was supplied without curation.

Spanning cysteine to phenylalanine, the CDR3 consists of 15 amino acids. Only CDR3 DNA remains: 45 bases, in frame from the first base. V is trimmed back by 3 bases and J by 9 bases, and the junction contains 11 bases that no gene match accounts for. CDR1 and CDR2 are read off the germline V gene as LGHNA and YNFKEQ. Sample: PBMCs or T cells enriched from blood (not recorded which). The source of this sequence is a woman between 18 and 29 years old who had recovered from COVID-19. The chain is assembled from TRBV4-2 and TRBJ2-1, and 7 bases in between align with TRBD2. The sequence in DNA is TGTGCCAGCAGCCAGCCCGAGGGAGGGCCGGTTGAGCAGTTCTTC. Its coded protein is CASSQPEGGPVEQFF.